These 26 T cell receptor beta chains came from one sample sequenced in a study of ipilimumab plus nivolumab after autologous stem cell transplantation. Measured with immunoSEQ multiplex PCR; TCRdb has only the in-frame clones, and not every one. The sample shows 10,000 to 15,000 clones, more than 60% of them seen only once. Sample: PBMCs, taken in a trial of ipilimumab plus nivolumab as post-transplant consolidation. Source of these receptors: a male donor with multiple myeloma.

The gene calls are TRBV4-2 and TRBJ1-2; D ambiguous. Germline-derived CDR1 and CDR2 are LGHNA and YNFKEQ. The V and J ends lost 0 bases and 7 bases respectively, with 15 bases between them. This CDR3 has 15 residues. The CDR3 spells CASSQDPGFYSGYTF. The CDR3 nucleotides read TGTGCCAGCAGCCAAGATCCGGGATTTTACTCTGGCTACACCTTC.

The V gene is TRBV18, the J gene TRBJ1-2; no reliable D call. Per germline, CDR1 KGHSH and CDR2 LQKENI. The CDR3 contains 13 residues. The V and J ends lost 1 base and 3 bases respectively, with 6 bases between them. The CDR3 sequence: CASSPQVDYGYTF. In DNA, the CDR3 is TGTGCCAGCTCACCACAGGTAGACTATGGCTACACCTTC.

This chain connects TRBV30 to TRBJ2-1; TRBD2 matches at 13 bases. V trimming: 3 bases; J trimming: 9 bases; junction bases outside the gene matches: 5. From germline, CDR1 is GTSNPN and CDR2 SVGIG (reference sequence). The CDR3 is made up of 14 amino acids. In nucleotides, the CDR3 is TGTGCCTGGAGCACTAGCGGGGGGGGATCTGAGCAGTTCTTC. Encoded protein: CAWSTSGGGSEQFF.

As DNA, the CDR3 is TGCAGCGTTGACCACAGCTATAATCAGCCCCAGCATTTT. It codes for CSVDHSYNQPQHF. This chain uses TRBV29-1 with TRBJ1-5; D uncertain. The CDR3 consists of 13 residues. The ends were cut back, 3 bases at V and 4 bases at J, with 10 bases in the middle. Germline CDR1 SQVTM, CDR2 ANQGSEA.

The gene calls are TRBV21-1 and TRBJ2-3; the table's D gene call, TRBD2, was not cross checked with the DNA. TRBV21-1 is noted as a pseudogene. The CDR3 is 17 amino acids. The CDR3 is CASSKVLSGEDTDTQYF. The CDR3 DNA reads TGTGCCAGCAGCAAAGTTCTTAGCGGGGAAGACACAGATACGCAGTATTTT.

This clone appeared once. J is TRBJ1-5 and V is TRBV4-1, with D unresolved. Germline V gene sequence: CDR1 MGHRA, CDR2 YSYEKL. Trimming removed 1 base at V and 6 bases at J, with 19 bases between. CDR3 length: 17 residues. This CDR3 reads CASSQALLGSTAQPQHF. The DNA for the CDR3 is TGCGCCAGCAGCCAAGCGCTTCTAGGGTCTACCGCTCAGCCCCAGCATTTT.

This rearrangement joins TRBV18 to TRBJ1-5; no definite D call. The CDR3 loop spans 13 amino acids. From germline, CDR1 is KGHSH and CDR2 LQKENI. V was pared by 0 bases and J by 7 bases, with 7 bases between. The CDR3: CASSPPSRQPQHF. CDR3 nucleotides: TGTGCCAGCTCACCACCGTCTAGGCAGCCCCAGCATTTT.

This CDR3 reads CASSLVSGGAQTQYF. CDR3 in DNA: TGCGCCAGCAGCTTGGTTAGCGGGGGGGCCCAGACCCAGTACTTC. This chain connects TRBV5-1 to TRBJ2-5, with 11 bases lining up with TRBD2. Per the germline V gene, CDR1 is SGHRS and CDR2 is YFSETQ. The CDR3 contains 15 residues. J lost 6 bases, V lost 0 bases, and 4 bases had no gene match.

The chain combines TRBV11-1 with TRBJ1-2, with a tentative D call TRBD1 (5 bases). Germline V lookup: CDR1 SGHAT, CDR2 FQDESV (reference sequence). The CDR3 covers 13 residues. V shed 5 bases and J shed 7 bases, with 14 bases lying between them. The CDR3 region is CASSPGTMFGYTF. DNA for the CDR3: TGTGCCAGCAGCCCGGGGACCATGTTTGGCTACACCTTC.

The CDR3 loop reads CASSTVPHLSGNTIYF. In DNA, the CDR3 is TGTGCCAGCAGCACGGTACCGCACCTCTCTGGAAACACCATATATTTT. The rearrangement uses TRBV7-2 and TRBJ1-3; D unresolved. The V end was cut by 5 bases, the J end by 0 bases, with 14 bases between. The germline gives CDR1 SGHTA, CDR2 FQGNSA. This CDR3 comprises 16 residues.

This rearrangement joins TRBV7-3 to TRBJ2-1; 10 nucleotides line up with TRBD1. CDR3 length equals 15 residues. The germline gives CDR1 SGHTA, CDR2 FQGTGA. Losses at the gene ends were 4 bases for V and 4 bases for J; bases not matched to a gene: 4. The DNA for the CDR3 is TGTGCCAGCAGCTATCGGACAGGGGGATACAATGAGCAGTTCTTC. Its protein product is CASSYRTGGYNEQFF.

The chain is built from TRBV15 and TRBJ1-1, with D possibly matching TRBD1 (5 bases). The V gene's germline CDR1 is LNHNV and CDR2 YYDKDF (reference sequence). The germline V and J ends were trimmed by 3 bases and 3 bases, with 8 bases remaining between them. The CDR3 spans 13 residues. The CDR3 DNA follows: TGTGCCACCAGCAGTGGAGGGGACACTGAAGCTTTCTTT. It is translated as CATSSGGDTEAFF.

This chain links TRBV7-2 with TRBJ1-6, with D perhaps TRBD1 (5 bases). Germline V CDR1 and CDR2: SGHTA, FQGNSA. CDR3 size: 14 residues. V lost 5 bases to trimming and J lost 9 bases, with 14 bases between them. This CDR3 reads CASSPGLLASPLHF. The CDR3 DNA is TGTGCCAGCAGCCCGGGACTTCTGGCTTCACCCCTCCACTTT. Full variable domain (rest looked up from reference TRBV7-2 and TRBJ1-6): GAGVSQSPSNKVTEKGKDVELRCDPISGHTALYWYRQSLGQGLEFLIYFQGNSAPDKSGLPSDRFSAERTGGSVSTLTIQRTQQEDSAVYLCASSPGLLASPLHFGNGTRLTVT.

The chain couples TRBV28 to TRBJ2-7, with a weak D call TRBD1 (6 bases). The CDR3 is made up of 15 amino acids. The germline V gene has CDR1 MDHEN and CDR2 SYDVKM. The germline V and J ends were trimmed by 6 bases and 1 base, with 16 bases remaining between them. CDR3 nucleotide sequence: TGTGCCAGCAGCTCAGGGGCCCGCTCATCCTACGAGCAGTACTTC. Its translation: CASSSGARSSYEQYF.

This clone is medium-sized (0.01 to 0.1%). This chain joins TRBV5-4 and TRBJ1-2, with a weak D call TRBD1 (6 bases). The V gene's germline CDR1 is SGHNT and CDR2 YYREEE (reference sequence). Deletions cut 5 bases from V and 6 bases from J, with 20 bases between. This CDR3 has 15 residues. The CDR3 sequence is CASRQDSGTIHGYTF. The DNA for the CDR3 is TGTGCCAGCAGGCAGGACTCCGGGACAATCCATGGCTACACCTTC.

The chain is built from TRBV5-4 and TRBJ1-1; possibly TRBD1 for D (6 bases). V gave up 7 bases and J gave up 0 bases, with 16 bases separating them. CDR1 and CDR2 from the germline V gene are SGHNT and YYREEE (reference sequence). The CDR3 is made up of 15 amino acids. The CDR3 DNA is TGTGCCAGCGAGGACAGATACTTTATGAACACTGAAGCTTTCTTT. As protein: CASEDRYFMNTEAFF.

V is TRBV11-3 and J is TRBJ2-5; 8 bases fit TRBD1. Germline values: CDR1 SGHNT, CDR2 YENEEA. Germline trimming cut 3 bases from V and 0 bases from J; bases unmatched to any gene: 3. CDR3 length: 15 residues. The CDR3 loop reads CASSFGQGYQETQYF. The CDR3 nucleotides read TGTGCCAGCAGCTTCGGACAGGGTTACCAAGAGACCCAGTACTTC.

This chain connects TRBV19 to TRBJ2-1, with 8 bases fitting TRBD2. From germline, CDR1 is LNHDA and CDR2 SQIVND (reference sequence). After removal of 3 bases from V and 6 bases from J, the junction contained 13 bases not matched to a gene. The CDR3 contains 17 residues. CDR3 in DNA: TGTGCCAGTAGTATCTACGGGGGGGCCGGTCCTGGCAATGAGCAGTTCTTC. This gives the protein CASSIYGGAGPGNEQFF.

The rearrangement joins TRBV7-9 to TRBJ2-1, with TRBD2 matching 10 bases. Germline values: CDR1 SEHNR, CDR2 FQNEAQ (reference sequence). With V trimmed by 6 bases and J by 7 bases, 6 bases remained unmatched. This CDR3 has 14 residues. The CDR3 protein is CASSQLAGFNEQFF. CDR3 nucleotide sequence: TGTGCCAGCAGTCAACTAGCGGGGTTTAATGAGCAGTTCTTC.

This chain connects TRBV6-1 to TRBJ2-2; no reliable D call. V was clipped by 2 bases and J by 6 bases, with 10 bases between them. Per the germline V gene, CDR1 is MNHNS and CDR2 is SASEGT. The CDR3 consists of 14 residues. CDR3 region: CASSERQAAGELFF. CDR3 nucleotide sequence: TGTGCCAGCAGTGAAAGGCAGGCCGCCGGGGAGCTGTTTTTT.

This clone was seen a single time. The J gene is TRBJ2-1, the V gene TRBV4-2; 8 bases align to TRBD2. The V segment lost 1 base and the J segment 8 bases; nucleotides outside the gene matches: 7. Germline V gene lookup returns CDR1 LGHNA and CDR2 YNFKEQ. The CDR3 has 15 residues. Here the CDR3 DNA reads TGTGCCAGCAGCCAAGCTGTCGGGGGGGCCGATGAGCAGTTCTTC. Translated: CASSQAVGGADEQFF.

This CDR3 reads CASSLAGLGGNQPQHF. CDR3 sequence (DNA): TGTGCCAGCAGCTTAGCAGGGCTGGGCGGCAATCAGCCCCAGCATTTT. This chain links TRBV11-3 with TRBJ1-5; D is possibly TRBD1 (5 bases). V shed 1 base and J shed 2 bases, with 12 bases lying between them. This CDR3 comprises 16 residues. Germline CDR1 is SGHNT and CDR2 is YENEEA.

The chain recombines TRBV19 with TRBJ2-7, with TRBD2 identical over 8 bases. V lost 2 bases, J lost 1 base, and 4 bases stayed unmatched. This CDR3 spans 15 amino acids. CDR1 LNHDA and CDR2 SQIVND come from the germline V gene (reference sequence). CDR3 sequence reads: CASSIPQRGSYEQYF. CDR3 sequence (DNA): TGTGCCAGTAGTATACCCCAGCGGGGGTCCTACGAGCAGTACTTC.

The CDR3 DNA is TGTGCCAGCAGCCACGACCAGGGGGCGAAAGGCTACACCTTC. Amino acids: CASSHDQGAKGYTF. The V call is TRBV6-5, the J call TRBJ1-2, with 8 bases matching TRBD1. Germline CDR1 and CDR2: MNHEY and SVGAGI. The CDR3 is 14 amino acids. Trimming cost V 6 bases and J 8 bases; bases outside gene matches: 11.

The genes are TRBV18 and TRBJ2-5; the match to TRBD1 covers 8 bases. Looked up from germline, CDR1 is KGHSH and CDR2 is LQKENI. The CDR3 sequence is 17 residues long. Losses at the gene ends were 0 bases for V and 0 bases for J; bases not matched to a gene: 6. Written as DNA, the CDR3 is TGTGCCAGCTCACCACCCGGGACAGGAGGGTACCAAGAGACCCAGTACTTC. As protein: CASSPPGTGGYQETQYF.

V is TRBV30 and J is TRBJ1-4; D uncertain. In germline, CDR1 is GTSNPN, CDR2 SVGIG (reference sequence). The V end was cut by 0 bases, the J end by 8 bases, with 4 bases between. This CDR3 has 11 residues. The CDR3 DNA is TGTGCCTGGAGTGTAGGCGAAAAACTGTTTTTT. Translating gives CAWSVGEKLFF.